Each of the 7 T cell receptor beta chains below was sequenced from the same sample in a study of sequential checkpoint blockade in melanoma (dated by TCRdb to about 2019). Receptor amplification or capture employed the immunoSEQ multiplex PCR assay. The table was pulled from immuneACCESS by TCRdb, which kept in-frame rearrangements only. Such tables lose some clones; where checked, under half of the loss comes from unresolved V genes, and the rest has no known cause. The sample yields approximately 37,000 clones; around four fifths were counted once. The ten largest clones represent less than 7% of the sample. The intended sense of this specimen's treatment or condition label: randomized to nivolumab then ipilimumab (arm A) or the reverse (arm B). Sequenced here: CD8+ T cells sorted from blood (inferred from file names), sampled from a patient given nivolumab and ipilimumab in sequence. Source of these receptors: a human donor with melanoma.

This clone appeared a single time. The chain carries TRBV28 and TRBJ2-5; maybe TRBD1 (6 bases). The germline V gene has CDR1 MDHEN and CDR2 SYDVKM. The length of the CDR3 is 17 residues. V was shortened by 5 bases and J by 1 base, with 20 bases between the two germline ends. CDR3 nucleotide sequence: TGTGCCAGCAGTCCTCACACCCTCGGGACAATCCAAGAGACCCAGTACTTC. This gives the protein CASSPHTLGTIQETQYF.

The chain has TRBV5-6 and TRBJ1-1, with 10 bases fitting TRBD1. Trimming removed 4 bases from V and 1 base from J; junction bases left unmatched: 7. CDR1 SGHDT and CDR2 YYEEEE come from the germline V gene. CDR3 length: 16 amino acids. CDR3 amino acids: CASSPRDRGENTEAFF. DNA of the CDR3: TGTGCCAGCAGCCCGCGGGACAGGGGCGAGAACACTGAAGCTTTCTTT.

The V and J genes are TRBV27 and TRBJ2-7, with D tentatively TRBD2 (6 bases). The CDR3 consists of 14 residues. V lost 2 bases to trimming and J lost 5 bases, with 13 bases between them. CDR1 MNHEY and CDR2 SMNVEV come from the germline V gene (reference sequence). The CDR3 DNA reads as TGTGCCAGCAGTTTAATTGGGACTCTAGACGAGCAGTACTTC. This codes for CASSLIGTLDEQYF.

The genes are TRBV19 and TRBJ1-4; no clear D. The CDR3 runs to 16 residues. CDR1 LNHDA and CDR2 SQIVND come from the germline V gene (reference sequence). Trimming removed 5 bases at V and 4 bases at J, with 17 bases between. The CDR3 spells CASSQDYGYGNEKLFF. Written as DNA, the CDR3 is TGTGCCAGTAGTCAAGATTACGGGTATGGTAATGAAAAACTGTTTTTT.

The chain carries TRBV6-5 and TRBJ2-1; 9 bases are a match to TRBD2. From germline, CDR1 is MNHEY and CDR2 SVGAGI. This CDR3 has 15 amino acids. The V and J ends lost 6 bases and 7 bases, in that order; junction bases with no gene match: 10. The CDR3: CASRISAGGPNEQFF. The CDR3 DNA is TGTGCCAGCAGGATTAGCGCGGGAGGGCCTAATGAGCAGTTCTTC.

This clone was found once. The chain is built from TRBV5-6 and TRBJ2-7; a possible D gene is TRBD2 (6 bases). V was cut by 1 base and J by 2 bases, with 7 bases left in between. The length of the CDR3 is 13 residues. CDR1 and CDR2 (germline): SGHDT, YYEEEE. CDR3 loop: CASSLWGAYEQYF. The CDR3 nucleotides read TGTGCCAGCAGCTTGTGGGGGGCCTACGAGCAGTACTTC.

CDR3 in DNA: TGCGCCAGCAGCGGCCGGACTGAGGCAGATACGCAGTATTTT. This sequence encodes CASSGRTEADTQYF. The chain links TRBV5-1 to TRBJ2-3; possible D gene TRBD2, 5 bases. The CDR3 consists of 14 residues. V was trimmed by 4 bases and J by 4 bases, leaving 13 bases between them. The germline gives CDR1 SGHRS, CDR2 YFSETQ.